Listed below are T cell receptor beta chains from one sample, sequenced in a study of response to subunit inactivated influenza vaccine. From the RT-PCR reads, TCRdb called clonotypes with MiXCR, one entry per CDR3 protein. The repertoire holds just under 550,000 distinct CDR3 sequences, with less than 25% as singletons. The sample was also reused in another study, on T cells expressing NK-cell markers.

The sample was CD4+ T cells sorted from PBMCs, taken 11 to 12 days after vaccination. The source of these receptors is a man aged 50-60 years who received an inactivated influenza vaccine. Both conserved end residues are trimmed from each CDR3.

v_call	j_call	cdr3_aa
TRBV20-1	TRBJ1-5	SAHAGQVGQPQH
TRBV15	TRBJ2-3	ATSRVDSGRRPDTQY
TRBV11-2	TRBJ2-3	ASSLEVRPSTDTQY
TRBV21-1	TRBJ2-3	ASFDGGGAVGPDTQY
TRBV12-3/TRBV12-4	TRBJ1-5	ASSWDRGSNQPQH
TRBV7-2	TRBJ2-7	ASSPTTPYEQY
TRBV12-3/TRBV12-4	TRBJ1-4	ASSFSGEKLF
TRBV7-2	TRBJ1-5	ASSLVTGLGGQTQH
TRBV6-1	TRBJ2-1	ASRLSGGDYNEQF
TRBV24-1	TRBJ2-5	ATSDPGQGSETQY
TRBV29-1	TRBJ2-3	SVGGFGTDTQY
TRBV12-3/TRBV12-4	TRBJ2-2	ASIRAGGTNTGELF
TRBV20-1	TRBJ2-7	SARGHAVGEQY
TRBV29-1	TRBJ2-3	SVGPDGYPTDTQY
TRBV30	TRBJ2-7	AWTKAPLYEQY
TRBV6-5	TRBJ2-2	ASSYGRAGPGELF
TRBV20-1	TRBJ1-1	SARDLGATEAF
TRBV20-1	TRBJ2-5	STARGQLMETQY
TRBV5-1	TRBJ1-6	ASSLAEESPLH
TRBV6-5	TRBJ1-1	ASSYGGRMGAF